This TCR beta chain was captured in a study of blood T cells in healthy people across ages. Germline assignment: CDR1 SGHRS and CDR2 YFSETQ. The CDR3 totals 15 residues. V dropped 0 bases and J dropped 2 bases, with 6 bases sitting between them. A second PCR of roughly 7 to 11 cycles used a sample-barcoded 5' primer and a J-beta primer mix. TCRdb redid the calling of the 5' RACE reads with MiXCR, one entry per CDR3 protein. This table holds about 930,000 distinct CDR3 sequences, about 29% found once. These same records also appear under a second study, on T cells of mothers and their children.

The receptor's source is a woman aged 40 to 55 in good health. The chain links TRBV5-1 to TRBJ2-6; D unclear. Material for sequencing was blood. The chain's CDR3 is CASSLASPGANVLTF. In DNA form, the CDR3 reads TGCGCCAGCAGCTTGGCATCTCCTGGGGCCAACGTCCTGACTTTC.